This T cell receptor beta chain was sequenced in a study of T-cell reconstitution after alpha-beta-depleted transplantation in children. Study-wide results and caveats: Surviving recipient T cells and thymic progenitors accounted for the high day-60 TCRbeta diversity observed in some patients.

With regard to this clonotype: The target antigen is unknown.

The TCRbeta library was prepared with unique molecular identifiers. TCRdb called the PCR reads again in MiXCR, with one record for every CDR3 protein. The repertoire holds some 78,000 distinct CDR3 sequences, less than 15% seen once, with about 30% in the top ten. V lost 5 bases and J lost 0, with 11 bases in between. The CDR3 contains 15 residues. Germline V gene sequence: CDR1 SEHNR, CDR2 FQNEAQ (reference sequence). The receptor was isolated from a male patient aged 2 to 9 who had a stem cell transplant for acute lymphoblastic leukemia, so the T cells may come from the graft donor. Source: PBMCs, mostly from graft donor cells, taken 180 days after TCRalphabeta/CD19-depleted stem cell transplant. The chain carries TRBV7-9 and TRBJ1-5; no definite D call. The CDR3 nucleotides read TGTGCCAGCAGCGGGGATGGGCCTAGCAATCAGCCCCAGCATTTT. Protein product: CASSGDGPSNQPQHF.